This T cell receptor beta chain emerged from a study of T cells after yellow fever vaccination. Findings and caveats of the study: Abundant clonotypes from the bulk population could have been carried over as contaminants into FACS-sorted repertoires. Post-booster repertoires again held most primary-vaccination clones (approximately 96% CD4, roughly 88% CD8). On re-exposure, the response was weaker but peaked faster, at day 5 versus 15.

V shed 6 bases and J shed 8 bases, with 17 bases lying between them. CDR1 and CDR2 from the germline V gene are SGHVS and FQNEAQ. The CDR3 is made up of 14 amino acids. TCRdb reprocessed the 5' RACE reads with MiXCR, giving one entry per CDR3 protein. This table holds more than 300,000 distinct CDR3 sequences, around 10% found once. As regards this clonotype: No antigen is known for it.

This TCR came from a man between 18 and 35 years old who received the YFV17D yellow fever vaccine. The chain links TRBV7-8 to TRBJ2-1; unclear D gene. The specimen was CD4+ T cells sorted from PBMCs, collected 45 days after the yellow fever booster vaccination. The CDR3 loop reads CASRAQASVDEQFF. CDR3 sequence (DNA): TGTGCCAGCAGGGCCCAGGCATCCGTCGATGAGCAGTTCTTC.